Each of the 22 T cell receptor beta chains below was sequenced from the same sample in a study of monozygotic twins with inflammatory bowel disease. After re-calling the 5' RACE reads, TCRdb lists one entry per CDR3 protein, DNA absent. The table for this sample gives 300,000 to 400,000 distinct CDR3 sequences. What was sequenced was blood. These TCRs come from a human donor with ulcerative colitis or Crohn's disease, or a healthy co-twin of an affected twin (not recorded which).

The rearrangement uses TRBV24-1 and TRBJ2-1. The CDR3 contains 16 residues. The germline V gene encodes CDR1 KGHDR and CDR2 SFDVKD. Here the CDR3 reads CATSDPSGRAYDEQFF.

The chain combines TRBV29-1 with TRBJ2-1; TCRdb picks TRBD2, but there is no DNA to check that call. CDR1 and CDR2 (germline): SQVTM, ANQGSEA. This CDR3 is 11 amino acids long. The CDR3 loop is CSGRGGGEQFF.

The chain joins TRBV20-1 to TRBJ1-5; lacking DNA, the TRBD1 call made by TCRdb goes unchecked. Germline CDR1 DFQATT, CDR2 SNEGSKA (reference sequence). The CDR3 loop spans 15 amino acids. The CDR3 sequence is CSARDWTGDNQPQHF.

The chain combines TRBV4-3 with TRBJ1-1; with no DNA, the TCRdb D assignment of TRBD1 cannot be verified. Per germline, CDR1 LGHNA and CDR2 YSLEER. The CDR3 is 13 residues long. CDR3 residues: CATSRGVGTQAFF.

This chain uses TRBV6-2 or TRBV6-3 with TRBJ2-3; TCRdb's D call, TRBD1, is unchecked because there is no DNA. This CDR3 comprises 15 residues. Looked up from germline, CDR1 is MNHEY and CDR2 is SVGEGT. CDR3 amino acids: CASTSWDRGTDTQYF.

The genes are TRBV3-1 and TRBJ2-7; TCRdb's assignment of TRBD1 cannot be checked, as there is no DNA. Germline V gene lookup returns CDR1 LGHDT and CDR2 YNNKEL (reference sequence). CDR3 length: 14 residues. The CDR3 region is CASSRATGSYEQYF.

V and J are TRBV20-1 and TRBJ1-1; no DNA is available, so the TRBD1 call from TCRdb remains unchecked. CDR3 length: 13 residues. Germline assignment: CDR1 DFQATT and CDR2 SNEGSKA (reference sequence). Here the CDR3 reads CSALRPGVAEAFF.

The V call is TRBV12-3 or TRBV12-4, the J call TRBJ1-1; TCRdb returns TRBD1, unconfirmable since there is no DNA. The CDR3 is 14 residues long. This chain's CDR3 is CASSSQGLNTEAFF.

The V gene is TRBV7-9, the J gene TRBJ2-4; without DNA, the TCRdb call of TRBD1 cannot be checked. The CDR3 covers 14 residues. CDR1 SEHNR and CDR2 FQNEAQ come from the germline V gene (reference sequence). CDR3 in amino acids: CASRLTGEGNIQYF.

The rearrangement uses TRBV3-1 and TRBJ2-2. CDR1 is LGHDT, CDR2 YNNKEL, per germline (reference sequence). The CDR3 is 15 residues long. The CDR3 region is CASSHTRLGIGELFF.

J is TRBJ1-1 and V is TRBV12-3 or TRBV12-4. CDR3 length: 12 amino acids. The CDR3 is CASSSRSTEAFF.

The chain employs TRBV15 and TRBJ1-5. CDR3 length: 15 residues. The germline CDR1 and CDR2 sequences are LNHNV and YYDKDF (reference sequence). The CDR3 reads CATSRAGWRDQPQHF. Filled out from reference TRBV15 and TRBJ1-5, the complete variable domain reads DAMVIQNPRYQVTQFGKPVTLSCSQTLNHNVMYWYQQKSSQAPKLLFHYYDKDFNNEADTPDNFQSRRPNTSFCFLDIRSPGLGDTAMYLCATSRAGWRDQPQHFGDGTRLSIL.

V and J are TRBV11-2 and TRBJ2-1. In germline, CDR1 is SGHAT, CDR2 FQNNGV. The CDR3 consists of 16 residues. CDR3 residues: CASSFSTGSSYNEQFF.

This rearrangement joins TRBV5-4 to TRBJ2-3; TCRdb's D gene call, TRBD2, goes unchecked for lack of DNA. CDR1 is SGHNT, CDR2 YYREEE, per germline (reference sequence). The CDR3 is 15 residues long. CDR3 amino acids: CASSYSGVLTDTQYF.

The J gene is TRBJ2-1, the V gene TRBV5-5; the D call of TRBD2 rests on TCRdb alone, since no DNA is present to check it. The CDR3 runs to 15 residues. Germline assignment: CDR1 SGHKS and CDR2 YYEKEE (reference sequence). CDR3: CASSLPGLASSEQFF.

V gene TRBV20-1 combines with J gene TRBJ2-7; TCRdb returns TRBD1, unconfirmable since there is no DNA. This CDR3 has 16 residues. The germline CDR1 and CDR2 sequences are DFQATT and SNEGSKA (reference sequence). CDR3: CSASPLGGGFPYEQYF.

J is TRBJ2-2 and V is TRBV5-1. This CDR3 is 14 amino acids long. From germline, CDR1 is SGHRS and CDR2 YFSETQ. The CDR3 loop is CASSLGEKTGELFF.

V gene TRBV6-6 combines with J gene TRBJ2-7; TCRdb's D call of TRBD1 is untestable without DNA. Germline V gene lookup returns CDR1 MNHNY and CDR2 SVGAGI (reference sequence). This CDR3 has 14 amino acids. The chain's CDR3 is CASSLGGLRGEQYF.

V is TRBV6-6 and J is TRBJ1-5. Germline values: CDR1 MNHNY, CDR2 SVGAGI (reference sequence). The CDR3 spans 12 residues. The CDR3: CASRTPPGPQHF.

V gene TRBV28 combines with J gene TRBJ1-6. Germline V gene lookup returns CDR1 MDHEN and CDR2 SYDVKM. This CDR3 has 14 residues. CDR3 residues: CASSTSSYNSPLHF. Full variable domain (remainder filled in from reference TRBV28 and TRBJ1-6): DVKVTQSSRYLVKRTGEKVFLECVQDMDHENMFWYRQDPGLGLRLIYFSYDVKMKEKGDIPEGYSVSREKKERFSLILESASTNQTSMYLCASSTSSYNSPLHFGNGTRLTVT.

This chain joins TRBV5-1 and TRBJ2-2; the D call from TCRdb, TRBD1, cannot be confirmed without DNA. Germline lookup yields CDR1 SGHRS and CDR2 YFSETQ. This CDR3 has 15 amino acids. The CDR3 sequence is CASRLLRQATGELFF.

The CDR3: CASSPTSPPFNEQFF. The gene calls are TRBV6-4 and TRBJ2-1; TCRdb names TRBD2, which stays unverified in the absence of DNA. This CDR3 has 15 residues. Germline CDR1 is MRHNA and CDR2 is SNTAGT.